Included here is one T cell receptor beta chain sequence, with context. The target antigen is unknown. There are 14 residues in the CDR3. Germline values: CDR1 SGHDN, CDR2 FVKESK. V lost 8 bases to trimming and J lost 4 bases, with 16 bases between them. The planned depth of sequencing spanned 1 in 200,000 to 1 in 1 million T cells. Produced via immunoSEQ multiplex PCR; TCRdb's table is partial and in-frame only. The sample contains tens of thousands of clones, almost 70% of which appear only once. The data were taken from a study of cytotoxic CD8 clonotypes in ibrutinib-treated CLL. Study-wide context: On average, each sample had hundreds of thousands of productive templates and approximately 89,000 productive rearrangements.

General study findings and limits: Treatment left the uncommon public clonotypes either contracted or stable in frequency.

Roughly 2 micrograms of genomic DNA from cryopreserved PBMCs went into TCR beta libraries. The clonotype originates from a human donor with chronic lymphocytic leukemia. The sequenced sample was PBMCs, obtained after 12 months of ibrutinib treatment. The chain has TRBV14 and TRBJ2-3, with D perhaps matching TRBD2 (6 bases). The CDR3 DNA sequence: TGTGCCAGCCGGCCGGGGGATTTGGCAGATACGCAGTATTTT. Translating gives CASRPGDLADTQYF.